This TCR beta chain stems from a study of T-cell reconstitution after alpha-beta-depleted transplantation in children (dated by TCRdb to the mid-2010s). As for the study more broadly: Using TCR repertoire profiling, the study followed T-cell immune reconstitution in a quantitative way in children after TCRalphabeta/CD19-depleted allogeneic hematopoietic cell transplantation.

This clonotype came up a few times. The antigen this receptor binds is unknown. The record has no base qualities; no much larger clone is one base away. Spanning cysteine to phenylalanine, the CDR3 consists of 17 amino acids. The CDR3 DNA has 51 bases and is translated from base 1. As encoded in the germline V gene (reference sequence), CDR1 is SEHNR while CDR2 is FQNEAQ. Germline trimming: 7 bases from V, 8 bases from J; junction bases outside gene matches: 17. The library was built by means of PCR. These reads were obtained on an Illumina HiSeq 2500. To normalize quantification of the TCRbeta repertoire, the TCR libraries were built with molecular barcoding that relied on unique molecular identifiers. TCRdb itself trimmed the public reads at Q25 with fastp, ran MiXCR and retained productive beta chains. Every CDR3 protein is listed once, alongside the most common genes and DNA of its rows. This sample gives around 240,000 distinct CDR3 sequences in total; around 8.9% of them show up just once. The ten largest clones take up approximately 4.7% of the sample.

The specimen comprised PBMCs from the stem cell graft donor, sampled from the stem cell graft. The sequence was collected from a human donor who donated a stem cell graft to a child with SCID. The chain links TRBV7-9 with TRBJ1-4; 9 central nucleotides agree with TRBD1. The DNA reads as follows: TGTGCCAGCACCCCGATACAGGGGGCCAAAGAAGACGAAAAACTGTTTTTT. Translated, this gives CASTPIQGAKEDEKLFF.